This TCR beta chain was documented in a study of blood T cell repertoires in COVID-19. Background on the study: Samples of COVID-19 (acute and convalescent) were obtained from the United States, Italy and Spain. In each case, the material was cDNA or gDNA derived from T cells, B-cell-depleted T cells, or PBMCs.

As originally analysed: Cell counts per sample came from amplifying reference gene primers. Sequenced by immunoSEQ multiplex PCR; TCRdb stores in-frame clones only, minus some. The V and J calls and the clone size are those of that table, but D and trimming were determined from the DNA. The data contain roughly 380,000 clones, about 91% of them singletons. V was cut by 3 bases and J by 6 bases, with 5 bases left in between. CDR3 size: 11 residues. Per the germline V gene, CDR1 is DFQATT and CDR2 is SNEGSKA (reference sequence). Recruited during active infection, patients (from Seattle) were subsequently followed longitudinally.

The chain recombines TRBV20-1 with TRBJ1-4; D remains ambiguous. The specimen was peripheral blood. The TCR comes from a middle-aged woman with COVID-19, enrolled during active disease. The CDR3 sequence: CSASRDEKLFF. The CDR3 nucleotides are TGCAGTGCTAGCCGTGATGAAAAACTGTTTTTT.